This T cell receptor beta chain was sequenced during a study of vaccination and CD4 T cells after COVID-19 (dated by TCRdb to between 2022 and 2023). In the study overall: SARS-CoV-2 positivity had been established in the convalescent patients by nasal swab PCR, and mild disease was recorded in under ten of these patients and severe disease in one. In the convalescent cohort there were six males and four females, among whom were two Hispanic individuals, seven Caucasians, two Asians and one multiracial person. Participants got two doses of the Pfizer-BioNTech BNT162b2 vaccine (n=8) or two doses of the Moderna mRNA-1273 vaccine (n=2). Post-COVID blood samples from convalescent patients were collected a median of around 100 days after diagnosis, with a range of roughly 30 to 161 days. Post-vaccine blood samples were obtained a median of about 70 days after the second vaccine dose, with a range of about 14 to 250 days. Culture stimuli were overlapping spike peptide pools from SARS-CoV-2 and from the common cold coronaviruses HCoV-NL63, HCoV-OC43 and HCoV-229E. Control cultures used a CEFX viral epitope pool as positive control, an HIV-1 Nef peptide pool as negative control, or no peptide. In ten to eleven COVID-19 convalescent patients and a handful of infection-naive healthy vaccine recipients, researchers compared the spike-specific CD4+ TCR repertoire from before mRNA vaccination with the repertoire from after.

Read against the paper, the sample's treatment or condition label means: approximately nine-day PBMC culture with coronavirus spike peptide pools or control peptides (ViraFEST assay). To expand antigen-specific T cells with peptide pools and then pick out the expanded clonotypes through TCR sequencing, the study relied on the ViraFEST assay. Positive SARS-CoV-2 PCR tests in the convalescent patients dated from March to December 2020, before Alpha, Beta and Delta variants emerged in the United States. About 2 million PBMCs per well were cultured in IMDM with roughly 5% human AB serum and approximately 9.1 IU/ml IL-2, plus 10 ug/ml peptide pools. On days 3 and 7, half of the culture medium was replaced with fresh IL-2-containing medium. After more than 8 days of culture, CD4+ T cells were isolated by negative selection using the EasySep CD4+ T cell isolation kit. Ficoll-Paque Plus gradient centrifugation was used to isolate PBMCs from whole blood, and the isolated PBMCs were then either used fresh or cryopreserved at -140C. Triplicate wells were generally used for each culture condition.

On this clonotype itself: Its specific antigen is unknown. The record has no base qualities; no much larger clone is one base away.

Study-wide conclusions, independent of this receptor: In convalescent patients, a median roughly 86% of post-vaccine SARS-CoV-2-reactive clones were detected only after vaccination, suggesting vaccine-specific priming. An increase in the median number of SARS-CoV-2-reactive clonotypes from 20 to 25 after infection to 38 after vaccination was observed, but the change was not found to be significant. Relatively few convalescent patients were included in the study, and early timepoints after natural infection were not analyzed. Nearly all vaccine-specific clones in convalescent patients (304 of 307) were mono-reactive for SARS-CoV-2 spike rather than cross-reactive with common cold coronaviruses.

Via the germline V gene, CDR1 is SGHRS and CDR2 YFSETQ. Trimming takes 4 bases off V and 2 bases off J; junction bases not matched to a gene: 8. The CDR3 measures 15 amino acids from cysteine to phenylalanine. The DNA shown is the 45-base CDR3, in frame from base 1. Library preparation used PCR. DNA from cultured CD4+ T cells underwent TCR sequencing with the Oncomine TCR Beta short-read assay at the Johns Hopkins FTIC core. The QIAamp micro DNA kit was used to extract genomic DNA from the cultured CD4+ T cells. Oncomine TCR Beta libraries from cultured CD4+ T cells were pooled with unique dual indexes and sequenced on an Illumina iSeq 100. As for how the authors treated the data: Non-productive sequences were filtered out, and CDR3s that did not start with C, did not end with F or W, or were shorter than 7 amino acids were discarded. Antigen-specific clonotypes were identified with the MANAFEST web application by comparing peptide-stimulated wells with reference and other culture wells. Positive clones required FDR below 0.05, an odds ratio above 5, and productive frequency above 0.1% in at least two of three replicate wells. A clonotype counted as cross-reactive if it showed significant expansion both in the SARS-CoV-2 spike wells and in at least one common cold coronavirus spike condition. Levenshtein distances (stringdist) and unrooted phylogenetic trees (ape) in R version 3.6.1 were used to assess CDR3 homology. TCRdb redid the processing of the public reads, applying fastp at Q25 and MiXCR, and retained in-frame beta chains. Rows are unified per CDR3 protein, each entry keeping the most common DNA and genes. TCRdb, not the original authors, processed these V and J calls. Within this sample are about 20,000 distinct CDR3 sequences, with around 63% of them counted one time only. Less than 4% of the sample belongs to the ten largest clones.

Sequenced sample: CD4+ T cells from blood, cultured in vitro. The clonotype comes from a human donor who had recovered from COVID-19. The rearranged segments are TRBV5-1 and TRBJ2-5, with 7 bases aligning to TRBD2. The CDR3: CASSPGLAAQETQYF. The nucleotide sequence is TGCGCCAGCAGCCCGGGGCTAGCGGCTCAAGAGACCCAGTACTTC.